This TCR beta chain was sequenced for a study of cytomegalovirus exposure and HLA in healthy donors. The PCR ran on 60 Vbeta and 13 Jbeta primers. Repertoires were generated with immunoSEQ multiplex PCR, while TCRdb's copy carries only in-frame clones and drops some. Seen here are some 190,000 clones, around 80% observed once, and the top ten hold under 2%. Study-wide results and caveats: Rare TCR sequences dominated, though some public TCRs recurred in many donors. Accurate prediction of HLA-A and HLA-B alleles (for most subjects) was reportedly achieved from TCR beta sequences.

Germline V gene data show CDR1 as SGHTA and CDR2 as FQGTGA. This CDR3 spans 13 amino acids. V gave up 8 bases and J gave up 7 bases, with 14 bases separating them. This clone was picked up a small number of times. What it binds is unknown. The chain employs TRBV7-3 and TRBJ1-4, with a weak D call TRBD1 (5 bases). The clonotype originates from a man aged 18 to 30 in good health and CMV-seronegative. Source material: PBMCs. As DNA, the CDR3 is TGTGCCAGCCAGAAGGGGATTGGTGAAAAACTGTTTTTT. Its translation: CASQKGIGEKLFF.